The 10 T cell receptor beta chains below were found in one sample sequenced in a study of blood T cell repertoires in COVID-19 (dated by TCRdb to 2018 to 2020). The library was built by means of the immunoSEQ multiplex PCR assay. TCRdb retrieved this table from immuneACCESS and kept in-frame rearrangements only. Not all clones are present; in checked studies, unresolved V genes account for under half, and no reason is known for the remainder. For this sample the table gives 250,000 to 350,000 clones, of which roughly 90% were detected only once. The ten largest account for under 3% of the sample. The sample consisted of PBMCs or T cells enriched from blood (not recorded which). These receptors were obtained from a woman between 50 and 59 years old who had been exposed to COVID-19.

This clone was found once. This rearrangement joins TRBV11-2 to TRBJ2-5; the D gene is possibly TRBD2 (5 bases). Trimming pared 1 base from V and 0 bases from J, leaving 12 bases between. This CDR3 is built from 16 residues. Germline V lookup: CDR1 SGHAT, CDR2 FQNNGV. The CDR3 here is CASSLGSLADQETQYF. The CDR3 DNA follows: TGTGCCAGCAGCTTAGGATCCCTAGCCGACCAAGAGACCCAGTACTTC.

This clone was counted only a few times. The rearrangement uses TRBV10-3 and TRBJ1-3; 7 nucleotides align to TRBD1. Unmatched junction bases numbered 8, after V lost 6 bases and J lost 0 bases. This CDR3 comprises 16 residues. Germline CDR1 ENHRY, CDR2 SYGVKD. The CDR3 bases are TGTGCCATCAGAGGGACAGAAGGACTCTCTGGAAACACCATATATTTT. Amino acid sequence: CAIRGTEGLSGNTIYF.

The V gene is TRBV30, the J gene TRBJ2-3; the match to TRBD2 covers 10 bases. The V segment lost 3 bases and the J segment 4 bases; nucleotides outside the gene matches: 4. Germline CDR1 reads GTSNPN; CDR2 reads SVGIG (reference sequence). The CDR3 totals 14 residues. CDR3 bases: TGTGCCTGGAGAATCAGCGGGGGGGCAGATACGCAGTATTTT. Amino acid sequence: CAWRISGGADTQYF.

V usage is TRBV14 and J usage is TRBJ2-7; D ambiguous. V lost 8 bases to trimming and J lost 7 bases, with 6 bases between them. Looked up from germline, CDR1 is SGHDN and CDR2 is FVKESK. The CDR3 loop spans 9 amino acids. CDR3 bases: TGTGCCAGCCCAGGAGAGCAGTACTTC. It translates to CASPGEQYF. Full variable domain (rest looked up from reference TRBV14 and TRBJ2-7): EAGVTQFPSHSVIEKGQTVTLRCDPISGHDNLYWYRRVMGKEIKFLLHFVKESKQDESGMPNNRFLAERTGGTYSTLKVQPAELEDSGVYFCASPGEQYFGPGTRLTVT.

This chain links TRBV6-5 with TRBJ2-3; 8 positions match TRBD1. The germline CDR1 and CDR2 sequences are MNHEY and SVGAGI. CDR3 length: 13 amino acids. The ends lost 10 bases at V and 1 base at J; junction bases unmatched: 4. This CDR3 is CATDRGGTDTQYF. The CDR3 nucleotides read TGTGCCACAGACAGGGGAGGCACAGATACGCAGTATTTT.

The chain couples TRBV2 to TRBJ1-1; D possibly corresponds to TRBD1 (6 bases). V was shortened by 3 bases and J by 3 bases, with 11 bases between the two germline ends. CDR1 and CDR2 from the germline V gene are SNHLY and FYNNEI. The CDR3 loop spans 14 amino acids. Here the CDR3 DNA reads TGTGCCAGCAGTGATTTCAGGGGAGACACTGAAGCTTTCTTT. It codes for CASSDFRGDTEAFF. Together with reference TRBV2 and TRBJ1-1, the CDR3 gives the full variable domain: EPEVTQTPSHQVTQMGQEVILRCVPISNHLYFYWYRQILGQKVEFLVSFYNNEISEKSEIFDDQFSVERPDGSNFTLKIRSTKLEDSAMYFCASSDFRGDTEAFFGQGTRLTVV.

V is TRBV18 and J is TRBJ1-4, with D hard to call. Germline assignment: CDR1 KGHSH and CDR2 LQKENI. There are 17 residues in the CDR3. Trimming shortened V by 3 bases and J by 0 bases, and 14 bases separated the two germline ends. The DNA of the CDR3 is TGTGCCAGCTCACCCTCTAGTGGTTTAGCAACTAATGAAAAACTGTTTTTT. Its translation is CASSPSSGLATNEKLFF.

The chain links TRBV10-3 to TRBJ1-2, with a tentative D call TRBD1 (5 bases). V gave up 6 bases and J gave up 8 bases, with 22 bases separating them. The CDR3 loop spans 15 amino acids. Germline V CDR1 and CDR2: ENHRY, SYGVKD. The DNA for the CDR3 is TGTGCCATCAGGGACATGACGACGGGGGAAAGGGGCTACACCTTC. Protein product: CAIRDMTTGERGYTF.

This chain uses TRBV5-1 with TRBJ1-6; unclear D gene. Trimming removed 0 bases from V and 7 bases from J, with 8 bases in between. Germline V CDR1 and CDR2: SGHRS, YFSETQ. This CDR3 has 14 residues. The CDR3 region is CASSLGGGNSPLHF. The CDR3 DNA reads TGCGCCAGCAGCTTGGGCGGCGGGAATTCACCCCTCCACTTT.

The gene calls are TRBV30 and TRBJ1-6; D is unresolved. CDR3 length: 17 residues. Trimming took off 3 bases at V and 0 bases at J, with 15 bases between the two ends. Germline V CDR1 and CDR2: GTSNPN, SVGIG (reference sequence). The CDR3 here is CAWRDRDLSSYNSPLHF. The DNA for the CDR3 is TGTGCCTGGAGAGACCGGGATTTAAGCTCCTATAATTCACCCCTCCACTTT.